This passage covers 14 T cell receptor beta chains from one sample sequenced in a study of PD-1 blockade in classical Hodgkin lymphoma. Relapse after autologous stem cell transplantation occurred in every patient, and brentuximab vedotin exposure varied. Method: immunoSEQ multiplex PCR; TCRdb's copy keeps in-frame clones and lacks some. The sample holds 25,000 to 35,000 clones; approximately 70% are singletons and the top ten take 13% to 15%. This sample comprised peripheral blood mononuclear cells (PBMCs), obtained before the second cycle of nivolumab. The receptor set was obtained from a human donor with classical Hodgkin lymphoma.

This clone ranks as medium-sized (0.01 to 0.1%). Other DNA sequences in the same sample also yield this CDR3. V usage is TRBV27 and J usage is TRBJ1-6; maybe TRBD1 (5 bases). Germline loops: CDR1 MNHEY, CDR2 SMNVEV (reference sequence). Trimming removed 3 bases at V and 6 bases at J, with 9 bases between. This CDR3 has 14 residues. The CDR3, as DNA: TGTGCCAGCAGTTTGGGACGGCTTAATTCACCCCTCCACTTT. It translates to CASSLGRLNSPLHF.

This clone was seen more than once but under ten times. This rearrangement joins TRBV29-1 to TRBJ1-1; TRBD1 matches at 10 bases. The length of the CDR3 is 12 residues. The germline CDR1 and CDR2 sequences are SQVTM and ANQGSEA. After removal of 3 bases from V and 8 bases from J, the junction contained 3 bases not matched to a gene. The CDR3: CSVDGQGEEAFF. The CDR3 DNA is TGCAGCGTTGATGGACAGGGGGAGGAAGCTTTCTTT.

V gene TRBV6-5 combines with J gene TRBJ1-1; a weak D match, TRBD1 (5 bases). This CDR3 has 14 residues. The germline V gene has CDR1 MNHEY and CDR2 SVGAGI. V lost 2 bases, J lost 4 bases, and 11 bases lay in between. CDR3 protein: CASSYGGVSTEAFF. The CDR3 bases are TGTGCCAGCAGTTACGGGGGGGTGAGCACTGAAGCTTTCTTT.

The rearrangement joins TRBV28 to TRBJ1-1; a weak D match, TRBD1 (6 bases). Germline V lookup: CDR1 MDHEN, CDR2 SYDVKM. The CDR3 has 13 amino acids. V was pared by 5 bases and J by 6 bases, with 13 bases between. CDR3 loop: CASSKNGGAEAFF. The CDR3 nucleotides read TGTGCCAGCAGTAAAAATGGGGGCGCTGAAGCTTTCTTT.

CDR3 in amino acids: CASSLIFQNTEAFF. The CDR3 DNA reads TGTGCCAGCTCACTCATATTCCAGAACACTGAAGCTTTCTTT. The chain has TRBV18 and TRBJ1-1; no clear D gene. Germline CDR1 is KGHSH and CDR2 is LQKENI. V was clipped by 4 bases and J by 1 base, with 10 bases between them. The CDR3 extends over 14 amino acids.

The CDR3 sequence: CASRLRTNTYSNQPQHF. The CDR3 DNA follows: TGTGCCAGCAGACTCCGGACAAACACCTATAGCAATCAGCCCCAGCATTTT. The chain is built from TRBV28 and TRBJ1-5; D is perhaps TRBD1 (5 bases). This CDR3 is 17 amino acids long. The germline V and J ends were trimmed by 6 bases and 0 bases, with 18 bases remaining between them. Germline assignment: CDR1 MDHEN and CDR2 SYDVKM.

The chain is built from TRBV5-4 and TRBJ2-7; D gene uncertain. The CDR3 is 11 residues long. The germline V gene has CDR1 SGHNT and CDR2 YYREEE (reference sequence). V lost 1 base and J 4 bases, leaving 3 bases between the germline ends. For the CDR3, the DNA is TGTGCCAGCAGCTTGCAATACGAGCAGTACTTC. It yields the protein CASSLQYEQYF.

V usage is TRBV5-5 and J usage is TRBJ2-1; D is unresolved. CDR1 and CDR2 (germline): SGHKS, YYEKEE (reference sequence). V was shortened by 0 bases and J by 7 bases, with 11 bases between the two germline ends. This CDR3 comprises 14 residues. This CDR3 reads CASSLVTVKNEQFF. CDR3 bases: TGTGCCAGCAGCTTGGTAACAGTAAAAAATGAGCAGTTCTTC.

The rearrangement joins TRBV6-1 to TRBJ2-1; the match to TRBD1 covers 7 bases. J gave up 3 bases and V 5 bases, and 7 bases lay outside the gene matches. Germline-derived CDR1 and CDR2 are MNHNS and SASEGT. This CDR3 is built from 15 residues. CDR3 amino acids: CASSREDRHYNEQFF. The CDR3 coding sequence is TGTGCCAGCAGTCGTGAGGACAGGCACTACAATGAGCAGTTCTTC.

The rearrangement links TRBV9 to TRBJ1-1; 8 nucleotides agree with TRBD1. The V gene end was trimmed by 3 bases and the J gene end by 5 bases; junction bases not matched to a gene: 3. This CDR3 has 13 residues. Germline CDR1 SGDLS, CDR2 YYNGEE. In DNA, the CDR3 is TGTGCCAGCAGCGGAACAGGGGGAACTGAAGCTTTCTTT. Encoded protein: CASSGTGGTEAFF.

The chain uses TRBV2 and TRBJ2-1, with 7 bases identical to TRBD2. Trimming took 1 base from V and 10 from J; bases not matched to a gene: 4. The CDR3 length is 13 residues. CDR1 SNHLY and CDR2 FYNNEI come from the germline V gene. This chain's CDR3 is CASSEVPGGEQFF. In DNA, the CDR3 is TGTGCCAGCAGTGAAGTGCCCGGGGGGGAGCAGTTCTTC.

This chain uses TRBV6-4 with TRBJ2-2; maybe TRBD2 (5 bases). This CDR3 region has 17 residues. Germline-derived CDR1 and CDR2 are MRHNA and SNTAGT. V lost 0 bases and J lost 4, with 15 bases in between. Here the CDR3 reads CASSDSLASWGTGELFF. CDR3 in DNA: TGTGCCAGCAGTGACTCTCTAGCCTCCTGGGGCACCGGGGAGCTGTTTTTT.

To note about this clone: A junction boundary mismatches the germline segment, possibly from a read error. The chain is built from TRBV11-2 and TRBJ2-1; a possible D gene is TRBD2 (5 bases). Germline V gene data show CDR1 as SGHAT and CDR2 as FQNNGV. The CDR3 spans 13 residues. The CDR3 DNA sequence: TGTGCCAGCGGCTTAGGACTTGACAATGAGCAGTTCTTC. The encoded protein is CASGLGLDNEQFF.

The chain employs TRBV6-4 and TRBJ2-2; possibly TRBD1 for D (6 bases). The germline V and J ends were trimmed by 4 bases and 6 bases, with 12 bases remaining between them. Per the germline V gene, CDR1 is MRHNA and CDR2 is SNTAGT. The CDR3 is made up of 14 amino acids. The CDR3 region is CASSATGTAGELFF. CDR3 DNA: TGTGCCAGCAGTGCCACAGGGACGGCCGGGGAGCTGTTTTTT.